Presented here are 28 T cell receptor beta chains from one specimen sequenced in a study of identical twins. From the 5' RACE reads, TCRdb called clonotypes with MiXCR, one entry per CDR3 protein. The repertoire includes some 570,000 distinct CDR3 sequences, 20% to 25% of them detected once, and 0.4% to 0.6% sits in the top ten. The same sample was also studied in work on yellow fever vaccine responses in identical twins.

Material: CD4+ T cells sorted from blood. These receptor sequences come from a woman between 18 and 29 years old in good health.

This chain connects TRBV20-1 to TRBJ2-5; 8 bases fit TRBD1. The CDR3 has 14 amino acids. V was clipped by 3 bases and J by 2 bases; unmatched bases: 5. Germline V gene lookup returns CDR1 DFQATT and CDR2 SNEGSKA (reference sequence). The CDR3 reads CSASPQGGQETQYF. CDR3 in DNA: TGCAGTGCTAGTCCACAGGGGGGTCAAGAGACCCAGTACTTC.

This rearrangement joins TRBV7-6 to TRBJ2-7, with unresolved D. The CDR3 sequence is 14 residues long. Germline CDR1 is SGHVS and CDR2 is FNYEAQ. The V end was cut by 4 bases, the J end by 7 bases, with 17 bases between. The CDR3 DNA reads TGTGCCAGCAGCTCCCCCTGGTCTACGTTGGAGCAGTACTTC. It translates to CASSSPWSTLEQYF.

This clonotype was recorded once. This rearrangement joins TRBV12-3 or TRBV12-4 to TRBJ1-6; D is unclear. Trimming stripped 5 bases from V and 9 bases from J, with 14 bases between. This CDR3 contains 14 residues. The CDR3: CASSRSGLGSPLHF. The CDR3 DNA sequence: TGTGCCAGCAGTCGGAGTGGCTTGGGTTCACCCCTCCACTTT.

The CDR3 is CASSTSGYTDTQYF. The CDR3 nucleotides are TGCGCCAGCAGCACTAGCGGGTATACAGATACGCAGTATTTT. The chain links TRBV5-1 to TRBJ2-3; 9 nucleotides align to TRBD2. Trimming at V came to 4 bases and at J to 3 bases, leaving 3 bases not matched to a gene. Germline lookup yields CDR1 SGHRS and CDR2 YFSETQ. CDR3 length: 14 residues.

This clonotype was counted between two and nine times. This chain connects TRBV5-1 to TRBJ2-7; TRBD2 matches at 9 bases. This CDR3 is 16 amino acids long. J was trimmed by 5 bases and V by 1 base; bases with no gene match: 10. Germline values: CDR1 SGHRS, CDR2 YFSETQ. CDR3 in DNA: TGCGCCAGCAGCTTGTCGGGTGCGGGAGGGGTCAACGAGCAGTACTTC. This encodes CASSLSGAGGVNEQYF.

The CDR3 is CASSVAGDTEAFF. As DNA, the CDR3 is TGTGCCAGCAGCGTAGCGGGGGACACTGAAGCTTTCTTT. The chain employs TRBV9 and TRBJ1-1; TRBD1 might be the D (5 bases). Trimming stripped 0 bases from V and 3 bases from J, with 6 bases between. In germline, CDR1 is SGDLS, CDR2 YYNGEE. The CDR3 runs to 13 residues.

This clonotype came up many times. V is TRBV6-5 and J is TRBJ1-2; a weak D match, TRBD1 (6 bases). CDR3 length: 13 amino acids. Deletions cut 4 bases from V and 2 bases from J, with 8 bases between. CDR1 and CDR2 from the germline V gene are MNHEY and SVGAGI. The DNA for the CDR3 is TGTGCCAGCAGTTCTACAGGGAACTATGGCTACACCTTC. It encodes CASSSTGNYGYTF.

V and J are TRBV11-2 and TRBJ1-4; D call uncertain. Trimming removed 5 bases from V and 0 bases from J, with 19 bases in between. Per germline, CDR1 SGHAT and CDR2 FQNNGV. This CDR3 region has 18 residues. CDR3 amino acids: CASSPKRHASATNEKLFF. In nucleotides, the CDR3 is TGTGCCAGCAGCCCCAAACGACACGCCTCTGCAACTAATGAAAAACTGTTTTTT.

This clonotype appeared a few times. The genes are TRBV27 and TRBJ2-3; 10 nucleotides match TRBD2. From germline, CDR1 is MNHEY and CDR2 SMNVEV (reference sequence). There are 15 residues in the CDR3. V lost 5 bases to trimming and J lost 6 bases; unmatched junction nucleotides: 8. The CDR3 here is CASSPLAGVRDTQYF. DNA for the CDR3: TGTGCCAGCAGTCCCCTAGCGGGAGTACGGGATACGCAGTATTTT.

There are a few counts of this clonotype. This rearrangement joins TRBV7-9 to TRBJ2-1, with D perhaps TRBD2 (6 bases). Deletions cut 3 bases from V and 7 bases from J, with 16 bases between. Germline V lookup: CDR1 SEHNR, CDR2 FQNEAQ (reference sequence). The CDR3 runs 15 residues. CDR3 sequence (DNA): TGTGCCAGCAGCTTTCCGGGACTCCCAACAAATGAGCAGTTCTTC. Residues: CASSFPGLPTNEQFF.

The CDR3 DNA sequence: TGCGCCAGCAGCGCCCTCATAGCGGGAGAGACCGGGGAGCTGTTTTTT. Protein sequence: CASSALIAGETGELFF. The rearrangement uses TRBV5-1 and TRBJ2-2; 9 nucleotides agree with TRBD2. Germline assignment: CDR1 SGHRS and CDR2 YFSETQ. With V trimmed by 4 bases and J by 5 bases, 9 bases remained unmatched. The CDR3 sequence is 16 residues long.

The chain employs TRBV29-1 and TRBJ2-1, with D perhaps given as TRBD1 or TRBD2 (6 bases each). This CDR3 contains 13 residues. Between the trimmed V and J ends, which lost 7 bases and 7 bases, there was a span of 17 bases. CDR1 is SQVTM and CDR2 is ANQGSEA in the germline V gene. CDR3: CSARGGGWNEQFF. The DNA for the CDR3 is TGCAGCGCTCGAGGAGGGGGTTGGAATGAGCAGTTCTTC.

The chain combines TRBV14 with TRBJ2-2, with TRBD1 matching 7 bases. The CDR3 totals 16 residues. Germline-derived CDR1 and CDR2 are SGHDN and FVKESK. V was clipped by 6 bases and J by 5 bases; unmatched bases: 12. The CDR3 DNA reads as TGTGCCAGCAGTCTATCCGACAGGGTGGCAACCGGGGAGCTGTTTTTT. The encoded protein is CASSLSDRVATGELFF.

As DNA, the CDR3 is TGTGCCAGCCTCGGGGGGACCACAGATACGCAGTATTTT. Amino acids: CASLGGTTDTQYF. The chain joins TRBV9 to TRBJ2-3, with 7 nucleotides matching TRBD2. V shed 7 bases, J shed 2 bases, and the junction held 4 bases outside the gene matches. The CDR3 has 13 amino acids. Germline-derived CDR1 and CDR2 are SGDLS and YYNGEE.

This clonotype was recorded a few times. The J gene is TRBJ2-1, the V gene TRBV10-2, with 13 bases aligning to TRBD2. The germline gives CDR1 WSHSY, CDR2 SAAADI. This CDR3 contains 15 residues. The ends lost 6 bases at V and 9 bases at J; junction bases unmatched: 8. DNA of the CDR3: TGCGCCAGCAGCCGAGGGACTAGCGGGATTCCTGAGCAGTTCTTC. Amino acid sequence: CASSRGTSGIPEQFF.

This clonotype was detected many times. J is TRBJ2-5 and V is TRBV10-3; a weak D match, TRBD1 (5 bases). Per the germline V gene, CDR1 is ENHRY and CDR2 is SYGVKD. V lost 3 bases to trimming and J lost 3 bases, with 8 bases between them. The CDR3 spans 13 residues. For the CDR3, the DNA is TGTGCCATCAGTGAAGTCAGGGAAGAGACCCAGTACTTC. This sequence encodes CAISEVREETQYF.

The chain employs TRBV27 and TRBJ2-7; D might be TRBD1 or TRBD2, each matching 6 bases. There are 14 residues in the CDR3. Germline lookup yields CDR1 MNHEY and CDR2 SMNVEV (reference sequence). Trimming stripped 4 bases from V and 2 bases from J, with 12 bases between. CDR3 in amino acids: CASSWTGAPYEQYF. In DNA form, the CDR3 reads TGTGCCAGCAGTTGGACGGGGGCCCCCTACGAGCAGTACTTC.

The rearrangement uses TRBV5-1 and TRBJ2-2, with no clear D. The CDR3 runs to 16 residues. Germline V gene lookup returns CDR1 SGHRS and CDR2 YFSETQ. With 2 bases removed from V and 4 bases from J, the gap between germline ends came to 15 bases. The CDR3: CASSFSGPISTGELFF. CDR3 nucleotide sequence: TGCGCCAGCAGCTTTAGTGGGCCCATATCCACCGGGGAGCTGTTTTTT.

This clonotype was detected a few times. This chain links TRBV12-3 or TRBV12-4 with TRBJ1-1; TRBD1 matches 8 bases. The CDR3 runs 15 residues. Trimming at V came to 7 bases and at J to 4 bases, leaving 11 bases not matched to a gene. DNA of the CDR3: TGTGCCAGCATCCCCCGGGTGGACAGGGCCACTGAAGCTTTCTTT. It encodes CASIPRVDRATEAFF.

This chain joins TRBV12-3 or TRBV12-4 and TRBJ2-1, with D hard to call. The CDR3 loop spans 14 amino acids. Deletions cut 3 bases from V and 6 bases from J, with 12 bases between. The CDR3 nucleotides are TGTGCCAGCAGTTTCGCCTGGCGGCGCAATGAGCAGTTCTTC. Its translation is CASSFAWRRNEQFF.

The chain has TRBV14 and TRBJ2-1, with D unclear. The CDR3 is made up of 15 amino acids. The V gene lost 4 bases and the J gene lost 0 bases, with 10 bases spanning the gap. Germline V gene data show CDR1 as SGHDN and CDR2 as FVKESK. The DNA for the CDR3 is TGTGCCAGCAGCCCCGACACGACCTCCTACAATGAGCAGTTCTTC. Protein product: CASSPDTTSYNEQFF. Using reference TRBV14 and TRBJ2-1 for the parts outside the CDR3, the full variable domain is EAGVTQFPSHSVIEKGQTVTLRCDPISGHDNLYWYRRVMGKEIKFLLHFVKESKQDESGMPNNRFLAERTGGTYSTLKVQPAELEDSGVYFCASSPDTTSYNEQFFGPGTRLTVL.

This clonotype was observed a few times. The chain couples TRBV12-3 or TRBV12-4 to TRBJ1-5; D unresolved. This CDR3 has 14 residues. Trimming took 3 bases from V and 2 from J, leaving 8 bases between them. This CDR3 reads CASSFGEGNQPQHF. CDR3 bases: TGTGCCAGCAGTTTTGGCGAAGGCAATCAGCCCCAGCATTTT.

This rearrangement joins TRBV29-1 to TRBJ2-5; 11 positions match TRBD2. The V segment lost 7 bases and the J segment 5 bases; nucleotides outside the gene matches: 15. The CDR3 is 16 residues long. Germline assignment: CDR1 SQVTM and CDR2 ANQGSEA. The CDR3 protein is CSGTTLLAGGPETQYF. CDR3 nucleotides: TGCAGCGGGACGACTCTTCTAGCGGGAGGACCCGAGACCCAGTACTTC.

V gene TRBV10-3 combines with J gene TRBJ1-6; D may be TRBD1 (6 bases). V lost 4 bases and J lost 10, with 14 bases in between. Germline V gene data show CDR1 as ENHRY and CDR2 as SYGVKD. This CDR3 has 14 amino acids. CDR3 DNA: TGTGCCATCAGTGGAGGGGGGGCGAGCTCACCCCTCCACTTT. The encoded protein is CAISGGGASSPLHF.

There are many counts of this clonotype. The genes are TRBV10-3 and TRBJ2-1, with 11 bases fitting TRBD2. The germline gives CDR1 ENHRY, CDR2 SYGVKD. The CDR3 has 14 residues. The J segment lost 8 bases and the V segment lost 4 bases, leaving 4 bases of the junction unmatched. The CDR3 DNA sequence: TGTGCCATCAGTGTGACTAGCGGGATGGATGAGCAGTTCTTC. Its protein is CAISVTSGMDEQFF.

This clonotype appeared a few times. The chain carries TRBV25-1 and TRBJ2-7; 7 bases line up with TRBD2. The CDR3 loop spans 14 amino acids. The germline V gene encodes CDR1 MGHDK and CDR2 SYGVNS. V shed 7 bases, J shed 0 bases, and the junction held 6 bases outside the gene matches. For the CDR3, the DNA is TGTGCCAGCACGGGAGGAGCCAGCTCCTACGAGCAGTACTTC. Its protein is CASTGGASSYEQYF.

This sequence joins TRBV20-1 and TRBJ2-1; 8 positions agree with TRBD2. The CDR3 consists of 15 residues. Trimming cost V 4 bases and J 4 bases; bases outside gene matches: 9. Germline V gene data show CDR1 as DFQATT and CDR2 as SNEGSKA (reference sequence). Here the CDR3 DNA reads TGCAGTGCTACCCCGAAGCGGGGGCTATACAATGAGCAGTTCTTC. The encoded protein is CSATPKRGLYNEQFF.

The chain is built from TRBV9 and TRBJ2-5; tentative D call: TRBD1 (6 bases). CDR1 and CDR2 (germline): SGDLS, YYNGEE. This CDR3 contains 14 residues. V gave up 0 bases and J gave up 5 bases, with 11 bases separating them. The CDR3 nucleotides read TGTGCCAGCAGCGTAGTGGGGGCGCCGGAGACCCAGTACTTC. Translated: CASSVVGAPETQYF. The whole variable domain, filled in from reference TRBV9 and TRBJ2-5, reads DSGVTQTPKHLITATGQRVTLRCSPRSGDLSVYWYQQSLDQGLQFLIQYYNGEERAKGNILERFSAQQFPDLHSELNLSSLELGDSALYFCASSVVGAPETQYFGPGTRLLVL.